Listed below are T cell receptor beta chains from one sample, sequenced in a study of shared clonotypes between healthy human individuals. Sequencing used immunoSEQ multiplex PCR; TCRdb keeps in-frame clones, though not all of them. The sample has about 470,000 clones; around 79% are singletons. Sequenced input: PBMCs. The receptors stem from a woman between 35 and 50 years old in good health. Some clones in this sample may be carry-over from other donors' samples. Both conserved end residues are part of each CDR3. The D gene is left open where the match is weak. The size field is filled for only some rows; it gives once, few, many or a size class.

-	-	14	TRBJ2-6	TRBV5-1	CASSLGPGANVLTF
-	-	16	TRBJ1-3	TRBV15	CATSRDLVGSGNTIYF
-	-	15	TRBJ1-4	TRBV7-8	CASSLGTAYNEKLFF
-	TRBD1	15	TRBJ1-2	TRBV27	CASSLYPGQVYGYAF
-	-	17	TRBJ2-1	TRBV7-2	CASSPIFGSEYYNEQFF
-	-	16	TRBJ1-5	TRBV18	CASSPGGQGSNQPQHF
-	-	16	TRBJ1-4	TRBV7-6	CASSKEVGARGEKLFF
-	-	14	TRBJ2-4	TRBV4-3	CASSQDLGGNIQYF
-	-	15	TRBJ2-7	TRBV27	CASSLRSGFSYEQYF
-	TRBD2	16	TRBJ2-7	TRBV27	CASTGLGVSGSYEQYF
-	-	15	TRBJ1-2	TRBV30	CAWRRPGGRGYGYTF
-	TRBD2	15	TRBJ2-7	TRBV2	CASSSRSGNRHEQYF
-	-	13	TRBJ2-1	TRBV2	CAGADLSYNEQFF
few	-	16	TRBJ2-5	TRBV4-3	CASSQAIGAGSETQYF
-	-	15	TRBJ2-3	TRBV18	CASSPLPDSTDTQYF
-	-	14	TRBJ1-1	TRBV7-9	CASSFTASNTEAFF
-	TRBD1	16	TRBJ2-5	TRBV28	CASSQPPGQGRETQYF
once	TRBD2	14	TRBJ2-1	TRBV10-2	CASSPLAGVNEQFF
-	-	13	TRBJ2-7	TRBV7-2	CASSLARAAEQYF
few	-	14	TRBJ2-4	TRBV2	CASYRDPNENIQYF
-	-	12	-	TRBV30	CAWSRRGYEQYF
-	-	15	TRBJ1-5	TRBV30	CAWRDRRKSNQPQHF
-	TRBD2	13	TRBJ2-5	TRBV2	CASSREDQETQYF
-	-	16	TRBJ2-7	TRBV27	CASRPGGHLGSYEQYF
-	-	12	TRBJ1-6	TRBV30	CAWSALNSPLHF
-	TRBD2	15	TRBJ2-1	TRBV5-4	CASAASGSQVGEQFF
-	-	15	TRBJ2-5	TRBV5-1	CASSFSGRYQETQYF
-	TRBD1	18	TRBJ2-7	TRBV28	CASSLPRDRGRQSYEQYF
-	-	14	TRBJ1-2	TRBV28	CASSLVAGVRGYTF
-	-	15	TRBJ1-2	TRBV19	CASSSGTPRVGGYTF
-	TRBD2	13	TRBJ2-7	TRBV28	CASREAGDYEQYF
few	-	14	TRBJ2-7	TRBV2	CASRIQAISYEQYF
-	-	16	TRBJ2-3	TRBV5-1	CASSLGDSLYDHTQYF
-	-	11	TRBJ2-2	TRBV6-5	CASSGVGELFF
-	TRBD2	14	TRBJ2-5	TRBV5-1	CASGLAGAKETQYF
many	-	14	TRBJ2-2	TRBV5-1	CASNLFGGTGELFF
-	-	12	TRBJ2-3	TRBV5-1	CASSSDRDTQYF
-	-	15	TRBJ2-7	TRBV28	CASSLRVSSSYEQYF
-	-	16	TRBJ1-1	TRBV5-6	CASSSQGQNMNTEAFF
-	-	13	TRBJ2-7	TRBV19	CASSNRDTYEQYF
-	TRBD1	15	TRBJ2-5	TRBV28	CASTPPGQGWETQYF
-	-	15	TRBJ2-1	TRBV6-4	CASSEADRVGVEQFF
-	-	14	TRBJ2-1	TRBV19	CATRGKRSYNEQFF
-	TRBD2	15	TRBJ2-1	TRBV27	CASSLISGSHNEQFF
once	TRBD2	15	TRBJ2-3	TRBV7-2	CASSLGGRGTDTQYF
-	TRBD1	14	TRBJ1-2	TRBV27	CASSYRQGVDGCTF
few	TRBD2	16	TRBJ2-7	TRBV28	CASSLTLGEGSYEQYF